Below, 18 T cell receptor beta chains from the same sample are listed, as sequenced in a study of shared clonotypes between healthy human individuals. Repertoires were generated with immunoSEQ multiplex PCR, while TCRdb's copy carries only in-frame clones and drops some. The table has approximately 1.4 million clones, around 98% seen once; the top ten hold roughly 0.42%. The specimen was naive CD4+ T cells sorted from blood. Regarding subset: CD45RA+ positively selected. These receptors all stem from a man aged 30-40 years in good health.

Details on this clone: This CDR3 is also generated by other DNA sequences in the sample. The V and J genes are TRBV7-2 and TRBJ2-3; D uncertain. In germline, CDR1 is SGHTA, CDR2 FQGNSA. This CDR3 is built from 12 residues. Trimming removed 5 bases from V and 5 bases from J, with 8 bases in between. CDR3 residues: CASSPLGDTQYF. CDR3 coding DNA: TGTGCCAGCAGCCCCTTGGGAGATACGCAGTATTTT.

The V gene is TRBV11-3, the J gene TRBJ2-1, with 13 bases matching TRBD2. The CDR3 extends over 17 amino acids. V lost 5 bases, J lost 6 bases, and 10 bases stayed unmatched. Per germline, CDR1 SGHNT and CDR2 YENEEA. The CDR3 is CASSTGTSGAGGNEQFF. Here the CDR3 DNA reads TGTGCCAGCAGCACCGGGACTAGCGGGGCTGGGGGCAATGAGCAGTTCTTC.

J is TRBJ1-1 and V is TRBV5-1; D is perhaps TRBD1 (6 bases). The CDR3 runs 13 residues. Germline CDR1 SGHRS, CDR2 YFSETQ. Trimming took off 1 base at V and 7 bases at J, with 11 bases between the two ends. Here the CDR3 reads CASSLTGHLEAFF. CDR3 nucleotides: TGCGCCAGCAGCTTGACGGGACATCTTGAAGCTTTCTTT.

The chain joins TRBV6-6 to TRBJ1-1; TRBD1 matches 8 bases. V was clipped by 6 bases and J by 7 bases; unmatched bases: 1. Germline assignment: CDR1 MNHNY and CDR2 SVGAGI (reference sequence). The CDR3 has 11 residues. The DNA for the CDR3 is TGTGCCAGCAGAGGACAGGGTGAAGCTTTCTTT. Amino acids: CASRGQGEAFF.

The V gene is TRBV6-1, the J gene TRBJ2-7; TRBD1 is a possible D gene (6 bases). V dropped 4 bases and J dropped 5 bases, with 9 bases sitting between them. Germline V gives CDR1 MNHNS, CDR2 SASEGT. This CDR3 has 12 amino acids. The CDR3 coding sequence is TGTGCCAGCAGTGCACAGGGTAACGAGCAGTACTTC. This encodes CASSAQGNEQYF.

This CDR3 reads CASSPMGRTDTQYF. Here the CDR3 DNA reads TGTGCCAGCTCACCAATGGGGAGGACAGATACGCAGTATTTT. The rearrangement links TRBV18 to TRBJ2-3; tentatively, D is TRBD2 (6 bases). The V and J ends lost 2 bases and 3 bases respectively, with 9 bases between them. The CDR3 totals 14 residues. Germline CDR1 is KGHSH and CDR2 is LQKENI.

This clone was picked up one time. The V call is TRBV29-1, the J call TRBJ2-1; 11 bases are a match to TRBD2. This CDR3 is built from 15 residues. The ends lost 4 bases at V and 1 base at J; junction bases unmatched: 3. CDR1 SQVTM and CDR2 ANQGSEA come from the germline V gene. DNA of the CDR3: TGCAGCGTTGCAAGACTAGCGGGGTCCTACAATGAGCAGTTCTTC. The encoded protein is CSVARLAGSYNEQFF.

The rearrangement joins TRBV7-2 to TRBJ1-1; D remains unclear. The germline V and J ends were trimmed by 4 bases and 7 bases, with 10 bases remaining between them. Germline values: CDR1 SGHTA, CDR2 FQGNSA. CDR3 length: 12 amino acids. CDR3 DNA: TGTGCCAGCAGCTACCGTGCCTATGAAGCTTTCTTT. It yields the protein CASSYRAYEAFF.

The chain links TRBV10-3 to TRBJ2-7; possible D gene TRBD2, 6 bases. The germline gives CDR1 ENHRY, CDR2 SYGVKD. This CDR3 is built from 14 residues. V dropped 6 bases and J dropped 5 bases, with 17 bases sitting between them. This chain's CDR3 is CAIRGTPEGNEQYF. DNA for the CDR3: TGTGCCATCAGGGGGACTCCTGAGGGTAACGAGCAGTACTTC.

The chain carries TRBV28 and TRBJ1-5; 8 nucleotides line up with TRBD1. The CDR3 covers 15 residues. The junction had 6 bases not matched to a gene; V was cut back by 3 bases and J by 5 bases. Germline-derived CDR1 and CDR2 are MDHEN and SYDVKM. DNA for the CDR3: TGTGCCAGCAGTTTTCCGACAGGGGCTTATCAGCCCCAGCATTTT. This sequence encodes CASSFPTGAYQPQHF.

V usage is TRBV5-4 and J usage is TRBJ2-7, with D maybe TRBD1 (7 bases). This CDR3 spans 15 amino acids. Trimming cost V 4 bases and J 1 base, with 15 bases left between them. Per germline, CDR1 SGHNT and CDR2 YYREEE (reference sequence). The CDR3 protein is CASSNPTGRSYEQYF. The CDR3 bases are TGTGCCAGCAGCAATCCGACAGGGAGGTCCTACGAGCAGTACTTC. Full variable domain (rest looked up from reference TRBV5-4 and TRBJ2-7): ETGVTQSPTHLIKTRGQQVTLRCSSQSGHNTVSWYQQALGQGPQFIFQYYREEENGRGNFPPRFSGLQFPNYSSELNVNALELDDSALYLCASSNPTGRSYEQYFGPGTRLTVT.

The V call is TRBV25-1, the J call TRBJ1-3; D remains unclear. V lost 0 bases and J lost 0, with 6 bases in between. From germline, CDR1 is MGHDK and CDR2 SYGVNS. CDR3 length: 15 amino acids. CDR3 DNA: TGTGCCAGCAGTGAATATGGCCTCTCTGGAAACACCATATATTTT. Translating it yields CASSEYGLSGNTIYF.

The rearrangement uses TRBV10-3 and TRBJ2-7; TRBD2 matches at 11 bases. This CDR3 contains 18 residues. V trimming: 0 bases; J trimming: 2 bases; junction bases outside the gene matches: 9. Germline CDR1 reads ENHRY; CDR2 reads SYGVKD. CDR3 in amino acids: CAISESRVGTSGTYEQYF. The CDR3 DNA is TGTGCCATCAGTGAGTCGCGGGTTGGGACTAGCGGAACCTACGAGCAGTACTTC.

V and J are TRBV6-6 and TRBJ2-7; possible D gene TRBD2, 6 bases. The CDR3 consists of 13 residues. Trimming took off 6 bases at V and 3 bases at J, with 12 bases between the two ends. CDR1 MNHNY and CDR2 SVGAGI come from the germline V gene (reference sequence). CDR3 sequence: CASSRTGVYEQYF. Written as DNA, the CDR3 is TGTGCCAGCAGCAGAACGGGGGTCTACGAGCAGTACTTC.

This chain links TRBV6-6 with TRBJ2-6, with a possible D match to TRBD2 (6 bases). The CDR3 spans 16 residues. Trimming stripped 0 bases from V and 2 bases from J, with 8 bases between. Germline V lookup: CDR1 MNHNY, CDR2 SVGAGI (reference sequence). In DNA, the CDR3 is TGTGCCAGCAGTTACTCGCGGGATCCTGGGGCCAACGTCCTGACTTTC. Protein sequence: CASSYSRDPGANVLTF.

This chain uses TRBV5-8 with TRBJ2-1, with 7 bases lining up with TRBD2. V shed 3 bases and J 0 bases; nucleotides not matched to a gene: 6. This CDR3 region has 16 residues. Germline-derived CDR1 and CDR2 are SGHTS and YDEGEE. The CDR3 DNA sequence: TGTGCCAGCAGCTGGGAGGGACGAAGCTCCTACAATGAGCAGTTCTTC. Its translation: CASSWEGRSSYNEQFF.

V gene TRBV5-4 combines with J gene TRBJ2-2, with 9 bases aligning to TRBD2. CDR1 SGHNT and CDR2 YYREEE come from the germline V gene (reference sequence). This CDR3 spans 17 amino acids. The trim removed 4 bases at V and 3 bases at J, leaving 10 bases unmatched. The CDR3 loop reads CASSGAIAGVYTGELFF. Here the CDR3 DNA reads TGTGCCAGCAGCGGCGCGATAGCGGGAGTCTACACCGGGGAGCTGTTTTTT.

The chain employs TRBV19 and TRBJ2-2; 10 bases fit TRBD2. Germline V lookup: CDR1 LNHDA, CDR2 SQIVND (reference sequence). The CDR3 covers 14 residues. After removal of 4 bases from V and 7 bases from J, the junction contained 3 bases not matched to a gene. DNA for the CDR3: TGTGCCAGTAGTACGGGACTAGCGATCGGGGAGCTGTTTTTT. Residues: CASSTGLAIGELFF.